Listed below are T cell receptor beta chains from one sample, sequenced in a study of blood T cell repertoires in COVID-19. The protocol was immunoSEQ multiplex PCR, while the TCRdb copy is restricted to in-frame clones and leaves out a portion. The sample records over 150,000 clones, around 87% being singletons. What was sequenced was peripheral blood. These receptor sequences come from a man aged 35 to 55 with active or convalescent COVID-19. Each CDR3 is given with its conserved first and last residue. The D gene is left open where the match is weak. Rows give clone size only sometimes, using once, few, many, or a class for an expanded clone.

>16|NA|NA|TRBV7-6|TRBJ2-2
TGTGCCAGCAGCTCCGGGACGGGAGCCGTCAGCGGGGAGCTGTTTTTT
CASSSGTGAVSGELFF
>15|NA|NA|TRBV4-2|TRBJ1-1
TGTGCCAGCAGCCAAGGGTGGGCCCAAGGCACTGAAGCTTTCTTT
CASSQGWAQGTEAFF
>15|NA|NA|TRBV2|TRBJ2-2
TGTGCCAGCAGTGAGCAGGACTCGAACACCGGGGAGCTGTTTTTT
CASSEQDSNTGELFF
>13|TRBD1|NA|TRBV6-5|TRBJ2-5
TGTGCCAGCAACCGGGACAGTCCAGAGACCCAGTACTTC
CASNRDSPETQYF
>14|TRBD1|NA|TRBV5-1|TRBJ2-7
TGCGCCAGCAGCTTGGCCGGGACAGGGGACGAGCAGTACTTC
CASSLAGTGDEQYF
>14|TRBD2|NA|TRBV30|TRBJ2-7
TGTGCCTGGAGTGTACGGGGGGGTCCCTACGAGCAGTACTTC
CAWSVRGGPYEQYF
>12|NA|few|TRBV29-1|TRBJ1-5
TGCAGCGTTAAGGTCGCGGGTCAGCCCCAGCATTTT
CSVKVAGQPQHF
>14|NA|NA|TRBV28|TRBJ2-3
TGTGCCATCCGGAGGCTAGCAAGTAGAGATACGCAGTATTTT
CAIRRLASRDTQYF
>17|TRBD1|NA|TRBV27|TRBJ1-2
TGTGCCAGCAGTTTATCGCTTCTACAGGGGGCTAACTATGGCTACACCTTC
CASSLSLLQGANYGYTF
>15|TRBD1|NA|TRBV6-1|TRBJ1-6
TGTGCCAGCAGTGAAGCAGGGGGCGGAAATTCACCCCTCCACTTT
CASSEAGGGNSPLHF
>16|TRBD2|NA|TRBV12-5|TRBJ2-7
TGTGCTAGTGGTTCCCCCGGGACTATATTCTCCTACGAGCAGTACTTC
CASGSPGTIFSYEQYF
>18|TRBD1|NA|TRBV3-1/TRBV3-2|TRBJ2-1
TGTGCCAGCAGCCAAGAGCACCTACTAAGGGGGCGTCGGAATGAGCAGTTCTTC
CASSQEHLLRGRRNEQFF
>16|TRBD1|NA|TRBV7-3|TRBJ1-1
TGTGCCAGCAGCTCGTCCGGACAGGGTTATTACACTGAAGCTTTCTTT
CASSSSGQGYYTEAFF
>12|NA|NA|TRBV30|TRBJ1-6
TGTGCCTGGGGCCGGTTTAATTCACCCCTCCACTTT
CAWGRFNSPLHF
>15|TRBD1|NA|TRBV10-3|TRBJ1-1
TGTGCCATCACCGTTGGACAGGGATCCCCGGCTGAAGCTTTCTTT
CAITVGQGSPAEAFF
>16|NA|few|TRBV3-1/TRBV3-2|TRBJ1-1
TGTGCCAGCAGCCAAGATCCCCGGGGTTTCTACACTGAAGCTTTCTTT
CASSQDPRGFYTEAFF
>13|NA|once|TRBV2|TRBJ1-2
TGTGCCAGCAACCCAGAAGCCTTGCGGGGCTACACCTTC
CASNPEALRGYTF